The TCR beta chain under discussion was sequenced for a study of monozygotic twins with inflammatory bowel disease. The study's findings and limits: For IBD patients, clonotypes shared with others were fewer than for healthy twins, especially with disease activity.

Of note for this clonotype: Its antigen is unknown.

Reanalyzing the 5' RACE reads, TCRdb keeps one entry per CDR3 protein, without DNA. The sample table sets out around 400,000 distinct CDR3 sequences. Germline CDR1 reads SGHRS; CDR2 reads YFSETQ. The CDR3 is made up of 17 amino acids. The chain uses TRBV5-1 and TRBJ2-1; the TRBD2 assignment by TCRdb is unverifiable without DNA. Sequences were obtained from blood. The sequence was obtained from a human donor with ulcerative colitis or Crohn's disease, or a healthy co-twin of an affected twin (not recorded which). This chain's CDR3 is CASSLAVSGGPENEQFF.